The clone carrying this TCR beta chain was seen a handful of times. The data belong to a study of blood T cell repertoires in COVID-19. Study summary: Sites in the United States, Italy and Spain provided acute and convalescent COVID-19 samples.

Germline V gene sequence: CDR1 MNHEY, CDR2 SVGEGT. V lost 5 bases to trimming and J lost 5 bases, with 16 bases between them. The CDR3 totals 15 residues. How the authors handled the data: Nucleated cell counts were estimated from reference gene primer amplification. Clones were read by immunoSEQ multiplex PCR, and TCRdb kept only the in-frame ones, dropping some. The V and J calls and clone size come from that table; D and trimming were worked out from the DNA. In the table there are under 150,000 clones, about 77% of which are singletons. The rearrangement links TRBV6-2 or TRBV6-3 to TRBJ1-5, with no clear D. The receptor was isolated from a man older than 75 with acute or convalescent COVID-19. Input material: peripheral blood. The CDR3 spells CASSDRSGKYQPQHF. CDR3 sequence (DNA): TGTGCCAGCAGTGACCGTTCGGGGAAGTATCAGCCCCAGCATTTT.